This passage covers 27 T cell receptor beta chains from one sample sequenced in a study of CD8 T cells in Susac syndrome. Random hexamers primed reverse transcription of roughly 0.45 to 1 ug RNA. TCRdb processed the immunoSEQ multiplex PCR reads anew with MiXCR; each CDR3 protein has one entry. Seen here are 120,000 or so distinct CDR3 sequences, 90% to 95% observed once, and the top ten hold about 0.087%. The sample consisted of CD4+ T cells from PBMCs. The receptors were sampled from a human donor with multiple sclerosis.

The CDR3 loop is CASSTFTGELFF. The CDR3 nucleotides are TGTGCCAGCAGCACGTTTACTGGGGAGCTGTTTTTT. This rearrangement joins TRBV7-2 to TRBJ2-2, with D unresolved. Germline assignment: CDR1 SGHTA and CDR2 FQGNSA. This CDR3 is 12 amino acids long. V gave up 5 bases and J gave up 8 bases, with 9 bases separating them.

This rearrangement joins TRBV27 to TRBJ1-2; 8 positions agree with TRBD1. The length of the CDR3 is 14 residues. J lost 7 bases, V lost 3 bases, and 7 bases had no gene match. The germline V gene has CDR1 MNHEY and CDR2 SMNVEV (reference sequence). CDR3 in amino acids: CASSFLDREGGYTF. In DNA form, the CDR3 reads TGTGCCAGCAGTTTCTTGGACAGGGAGGGTGGCTACACCTTC.

This CDR3 reads CSAPDVILGEQFF. The DNA for the CDR3 is TGCAGCGCCCCGGACGTGATTCTCGGCGAGCAGTTCTTC. The V call is TRBV29-1, the J call TRBJ2-1; D remains ambiguous. Germline V gene data show CDR1 as SQVTM and CDR2 as ANQGSEA. Trimming removed 7 bases from V and 10 bases from J, with 20 bases in between. The CDR3 has 13 amino acids.

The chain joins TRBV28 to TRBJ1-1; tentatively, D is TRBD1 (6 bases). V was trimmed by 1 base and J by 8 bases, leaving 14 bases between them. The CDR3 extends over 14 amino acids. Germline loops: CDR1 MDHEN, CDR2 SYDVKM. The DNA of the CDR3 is TGTGCCAGCAGTTTATTTCGGGGGCGCGTGGAAGCTTTCTTT. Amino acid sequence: CASSLFRGRVEAFF.

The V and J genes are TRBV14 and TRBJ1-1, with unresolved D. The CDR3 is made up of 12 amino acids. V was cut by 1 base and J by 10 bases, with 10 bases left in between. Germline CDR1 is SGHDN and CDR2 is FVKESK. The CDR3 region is CASSQAGGGAFF. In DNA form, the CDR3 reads TGTGCCAGCAGCCAAGCCGGCGGTGGAGCTTTCTTT.

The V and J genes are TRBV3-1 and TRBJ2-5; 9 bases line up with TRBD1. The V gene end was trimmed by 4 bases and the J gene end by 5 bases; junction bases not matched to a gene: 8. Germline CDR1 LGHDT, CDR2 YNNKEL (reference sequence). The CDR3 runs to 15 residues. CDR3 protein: CASSRPGQGTETQYF. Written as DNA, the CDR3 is TGTGCCAGCAGCCGGCCGGGACAGGGAACCGAGACCCAGTACTTC.

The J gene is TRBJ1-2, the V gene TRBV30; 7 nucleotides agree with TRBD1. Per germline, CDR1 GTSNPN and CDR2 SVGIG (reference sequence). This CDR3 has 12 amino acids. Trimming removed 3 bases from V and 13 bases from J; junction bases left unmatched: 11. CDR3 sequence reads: CAWSKSTGHFTF. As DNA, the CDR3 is TGTGCCTGGAGCAAATCGACAGGGCATTTCACCTTC.

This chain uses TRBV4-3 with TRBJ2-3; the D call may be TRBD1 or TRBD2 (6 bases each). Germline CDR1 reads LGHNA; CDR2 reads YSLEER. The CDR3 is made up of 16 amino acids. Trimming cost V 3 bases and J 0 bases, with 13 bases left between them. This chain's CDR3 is CASSHRRGASTDTQYF. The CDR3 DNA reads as TGCGCCAGCAGCCACCGTAGGGGGGCGAGCACAGATACGCAGTATTTT.

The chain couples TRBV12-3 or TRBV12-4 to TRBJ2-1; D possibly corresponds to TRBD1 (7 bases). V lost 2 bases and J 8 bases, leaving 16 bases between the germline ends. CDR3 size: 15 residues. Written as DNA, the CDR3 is TGTGCCAGCAGTTTAATGACAGGGAGGAGGGATGAGCAGTTCTTC. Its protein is CASSLMTGRRDEQFF.

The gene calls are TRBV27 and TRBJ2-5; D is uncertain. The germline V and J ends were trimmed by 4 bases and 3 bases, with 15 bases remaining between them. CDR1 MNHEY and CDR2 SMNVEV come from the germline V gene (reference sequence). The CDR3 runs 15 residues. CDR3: CASSSGFVGKETQYF. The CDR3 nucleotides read TGTGCCAGCAGTTCAGGATTCGTTGGAAAAGAGACCCAGTACTTC.

DNA of the CDR3: TGCAGCGTTGGGGCTGGGACGGGAAACACTGAAGCTTTCTTT. Protein product: CSVGAGTGNTEAFF. The chain employs TRBV29-1 and TRBJ1-1, with a weak D call TRBD1 (5 bases). V dropped 4 bases and J dropped 2 bases, with 14 bases sitting between them. Germline CDR1 SQVTM, CDR2 ANQGSEA. The CDR3 has 14 amino acids.

The CDR3: CSASSAVYGYTF. The CDR3 region has the DNA TGCAGCGCTTCGTCCGCGGTCTATGGCTACACCTTC. V gene TRBV29-1 combines with J gene TRBJ1-2; no definite D call. In germline, CDR1 is SQVTM, CDR2 ANQGSEA. Trimming removed 7 bases from V and 4 bases from J, with 13 bases in between. This CDR3 has 12 amino acids.

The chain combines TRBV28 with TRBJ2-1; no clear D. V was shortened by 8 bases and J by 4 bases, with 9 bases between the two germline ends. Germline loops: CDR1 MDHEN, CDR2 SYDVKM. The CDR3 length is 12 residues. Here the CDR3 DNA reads TGTGCCAGCCGCCTGACATACAATGAGCAGTTCTTC. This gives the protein CASRLTYNEQFF.

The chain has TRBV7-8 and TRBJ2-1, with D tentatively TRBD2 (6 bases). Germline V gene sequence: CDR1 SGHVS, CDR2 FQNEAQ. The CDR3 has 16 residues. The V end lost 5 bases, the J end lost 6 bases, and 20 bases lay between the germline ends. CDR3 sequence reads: CASSRGTGGIPNEQFF. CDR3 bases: TGTGCCAGCAGCCGAGGGACCGGGGGTATTCCCAATGAGCAGTTCTTC. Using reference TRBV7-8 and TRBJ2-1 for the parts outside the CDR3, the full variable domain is GAGVSQSPRYKVAKRGQDVALRCDPISGHVSLFWYQQALGQGPEFLTYFQNEAQLDKSGLPSDRFFAERPEGSVSTLKIQRTQQEDSAVYLCASSRGTGGIPNEQFFGPGTRLTVL.

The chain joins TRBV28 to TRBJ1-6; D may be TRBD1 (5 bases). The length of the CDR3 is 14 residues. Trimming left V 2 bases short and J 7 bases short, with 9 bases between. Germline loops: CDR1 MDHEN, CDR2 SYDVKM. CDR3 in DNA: TGTGCCAGCAGTTTACAGGGAACCAATTCACCCCTCCACTTT. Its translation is CASSLQGTNSPLHF.

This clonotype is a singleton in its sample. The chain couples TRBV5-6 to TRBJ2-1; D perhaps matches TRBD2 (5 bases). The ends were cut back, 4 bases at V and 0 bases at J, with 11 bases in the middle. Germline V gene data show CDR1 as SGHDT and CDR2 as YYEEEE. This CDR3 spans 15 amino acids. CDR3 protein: CASSLAASSYNEQFF. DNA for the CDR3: TGTGCCAGCAGCCTAGCCGCCAGCTCCTACAATGAGCAGTTCTTC. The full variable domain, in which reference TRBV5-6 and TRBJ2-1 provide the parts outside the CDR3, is DAGVTQSPTHLIKTRGQQVTLRCSPKSGHDTVSWYQQALGQGPQFIFQYYEEEERQRGNFPDRFSGHQFPNYSSELNVNALLLGDSALYLCASSLAASSYNEQFFGPGTRLTVL.

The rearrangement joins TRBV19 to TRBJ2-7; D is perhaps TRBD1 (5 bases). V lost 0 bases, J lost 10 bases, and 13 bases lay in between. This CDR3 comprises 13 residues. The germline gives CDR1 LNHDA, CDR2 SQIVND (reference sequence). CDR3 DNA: TGTGCCAGTAGTATAGATCGAGGACAAGTCCAGTACTTC. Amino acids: CASSIDRGQVQYF.

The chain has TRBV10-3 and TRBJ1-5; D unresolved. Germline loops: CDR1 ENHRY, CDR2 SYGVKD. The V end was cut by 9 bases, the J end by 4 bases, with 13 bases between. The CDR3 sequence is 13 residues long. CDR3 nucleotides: TGTGCCATTGCGTCGGAGGGAAATCAGCCCCAGCATTTT. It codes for CAIASEGNQPQHF.

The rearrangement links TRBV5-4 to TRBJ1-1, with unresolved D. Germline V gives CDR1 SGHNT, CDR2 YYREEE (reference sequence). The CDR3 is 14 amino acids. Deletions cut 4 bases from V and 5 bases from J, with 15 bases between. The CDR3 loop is CASSPGLGVTEAFF. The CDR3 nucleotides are TGTGCCAGCAGCCCGGGCCTTGGGGTAACTGAAGCTTTCTTT.

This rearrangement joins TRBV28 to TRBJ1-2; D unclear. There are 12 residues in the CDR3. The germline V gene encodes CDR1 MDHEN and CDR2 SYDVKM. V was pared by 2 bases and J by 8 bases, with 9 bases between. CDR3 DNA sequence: TGTGCCAGCAGTTTAAAACGAAGGGGCTACACCTTC. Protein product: CASSLKRRGYTF.

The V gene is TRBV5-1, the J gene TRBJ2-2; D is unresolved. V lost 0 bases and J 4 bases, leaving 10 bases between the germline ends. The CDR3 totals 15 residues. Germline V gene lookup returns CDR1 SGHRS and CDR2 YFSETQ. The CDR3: CASSLVLGGTGELFF. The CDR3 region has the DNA TGCGCCAGCAGCTTGGTATTGGGCGGCACCGGGGAGCTGTTTTTT.

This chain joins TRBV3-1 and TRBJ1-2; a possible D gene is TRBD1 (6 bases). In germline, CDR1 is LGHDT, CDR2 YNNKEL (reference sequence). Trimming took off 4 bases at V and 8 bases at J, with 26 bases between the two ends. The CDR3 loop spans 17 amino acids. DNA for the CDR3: TGTGCCAGCAGCCGACTTAACCCGGGGGGGCGGGGTAGCGGCTACACCTTC. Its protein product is CASSRLNPGGRGSGYTF.

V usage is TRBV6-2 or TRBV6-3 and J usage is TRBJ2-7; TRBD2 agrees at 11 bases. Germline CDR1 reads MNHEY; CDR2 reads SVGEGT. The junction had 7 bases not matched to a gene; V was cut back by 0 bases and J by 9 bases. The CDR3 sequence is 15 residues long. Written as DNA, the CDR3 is TGTGCCAGCAGTTACTCTATGACTAGCGGGAAACGGCAGTACTTC. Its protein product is CASSYSMTSGKRQYF.

CDR3 nucleotide sequence: TGCAGTACTATCGGGGTGGAGAACACTGAAGCTTTCTTT. Its translation is CSTIGVENTEAFF. The chain is built from TRBV20-1 and TRBJ1-1; D remains ambiguous. Between the trimmed V and J ends, which lost 8 bases and 1 base, there was a span of 14 bases. There are 13 residues in the CDR3. Per the germline V gene, CDR1 is DFQATT and CDR2 is SNEGSKA (reference sequence).

CDR3 residues: CASSKRGGLSYEQYF. The CDR3 DNA reads TGTGCCAGCAGTAAGCGGGGGGGACTCTCCTACGAGCAGTACTTC. This chain connects TRBV27 to TRBJ2-7, with 10 nucleotides matching TRBD2. This CDR3 spans 15 amino acids. V trimming: 5 bases; J trimming: 0 bases; junction bases outside the gene matches: 4. In germline, CDR1 is MNHEY, CDR2 SMNVEV (reference sequence).

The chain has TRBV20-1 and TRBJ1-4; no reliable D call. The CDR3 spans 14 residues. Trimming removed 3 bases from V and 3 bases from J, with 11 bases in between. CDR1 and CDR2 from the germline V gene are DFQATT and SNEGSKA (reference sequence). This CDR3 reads CSARTPPANEKLFF. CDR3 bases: TGCAGTGCTAGGACGCCACCGGCTAATGAAAAACTGTTTTTT.

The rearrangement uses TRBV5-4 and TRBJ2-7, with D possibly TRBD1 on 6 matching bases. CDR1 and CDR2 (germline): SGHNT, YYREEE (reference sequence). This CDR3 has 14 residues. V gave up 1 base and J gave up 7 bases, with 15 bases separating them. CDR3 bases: TGTGCCAGCAGCTTGCAGATCGGGACAAAGGAGCAGTACTTC. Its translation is CASSLQIGTKEQYF.